One TCR beta chain is described in this entry. The table lists this clonotype with many counts. The specificity of this receptor is unknown. One base away there is no much larger clone; base qualities are not given. CDR1 and CDR2 are drawn from the germline V gene: SGDLS, YYNGEE. Reading from cysteine to phenylalanine, the CDR3 counts 15 amino acids. CDR3 DNA only is kept here, 45 bases in frame from base 1. Between the V and J ends, shortened by 0 bases and 3 bases respectively, the junction contains 13 bases. These data are taken from a study of neurological immune-mediated disorders (dated by TCRdb to between 2019 and 2020). Broadly, across the study: Using UMI-based sequencing, the study compared peripheral blood TCR-beta repertoires from patients with HTLV-I-associated myelopathy (HAM/TSP), patients with multiple sclerosis, and healthy controls. The cohort included 60 to 70 subjects: approximately 15 with HAM/TSP, about 35 with multiple sclerosis, and some 20 healthy controls. Alongside PBMC samples, the set of approximately 100 TCR-beta libraries contained longitudinal samples, technical triplicates, and paired CD4+ and CD8+ T-cell subsets that had been sorted.

Blood bank volunteers in Maryland, USA served as the healthy controls. For sorted-subset TCR libraries, 1 million sorted CD4+ or CD8+ T cells were used. Peripheral blood was subjected to Ficoll-Hypaque density gradient centrifugation to isolate PBMCs, which were then cryopreserved in liquid nitrogen. The study also sequenced paired sorted CD4+ and CD8+ subsets from healthy controls, HAM/TSP patients and MS patients. cDNA was synthesized by template-switch 5'RACE using a primer with a 10-nucleotide random unique molecular identifier that tagged each TCR transcript. Each sequencing run produced over 190 million TCR-beta sequences covering 15-18 subjects. The RNeasy kit was used for extraction of total RNA. The KAPA Real-time Library Amplification kit was used to amplify TCR-beta VDJ regions with primers for the TCR constant region and the 5'RACE anchor. A first PCR added sample indexes and Illumina adaptors, after which a second PCR increased the library yield. After purification with Ampure beads, the TCR product of roughly 650 bp was size-selected on a 2% E-gel SizeSelection system. Before pooling, library quality was checked on a Bioanalyzer, concentration was measured with Qubit, and libraries were quantified with the Kapa Library Quantification kit. An Illumina HiSeq 2500 sequenced the libraries paired-end 2 x 150 bp. To increase sequence diversity, roughly 24-32% phiX was spiked into each library pool. Turning to the authors' computational methods: Quality-filtered reads were processed with the UMI-based MiGEC pipeline, which removed over 75% of raw TCR sequences during error correction. VDJ genes were aligned to IMGT germline references, and each clonotype was defined by a unique CDR3 amino acid sequence together with V-J genes. VDJtools evaluated clonal expansion, Shannon diversity and CDR3 relatedness (CalcPairwiseDistances, ClusterSamples); CLCbio workbench built phylogenetic trees. Clones with at least 8 unique UMIs were defined as expanded, with this threshold being based on coefficient-of-variation modelling across technical triplicates. TCRdb handled the public reads itself, with Q25 trimming in fastp and clone calling in MiXCR, and kept productive beta chains. All rows with the same CDR3 protein become a single entry with the most common DNA and genes. TCRdb, rather than the study authors, made the V and J calls. Counted in this sample were about 30,000 distinct CDR3 sequences; 4.5% to 7% of them appeared once. Clones ranked in the top ten supply roughly 2% of the sample.

Study-wide findings and limitations: No identical CDR3 amino acid sequences were found to be shared among expanded clones across subjects, suggesting that TCR-beta repertoires were private in all groups. TCR clonal expansion was greatest in HAM/TSP patients and smallest in MS patients, who ranked below even healthy controls.

The chain employs TRBV9 and TRBJ2-7, with TRBD1 as a weak D call on 6 bases. Sequences were obtained from CD4+ T cells from blood. This receptor was taken from a woman in her forties or fifties in good health. The nucleotide sequence reads as follows: TGTGCCAGCAGCGTAGGTTCACAGGGCCGCTACGAGCAGTACTTC. It is translated as CASSVGSQGRYEQYF.